What follows is one T cell receptor (beta chain) and its context. The sample is drawn from a study of control samples from healthy donors and cancer patients. The CDR3 is 11 amino acids. The germline V gene encodes CDR1 MDHEN and CDR2 SYDVKM. V was shortened by 5 bases and J by 6 bases, with 7 bases between the two germline ends. Produced via immunoSEQ multiplex PCR; TCRdb's table is partial and in-frame only. The sample yields 150,000 or so clones, about 90% seen once. Sequencing was done on a sample of blood. This TCR was sampled from a man between 18 and 35 years old in good health. This chain links TRBV28 with TRBJ1-1, with D unclear. As DNA, the CDR3 is TGTGCCAGCAGTGGGTCCCCTGAAGCTTTCTTT. This encodes CASSGSPEAFF. Full variable domain (remainder filled in from reference TRBV28 and TRBJ1-1): DVKVTQSSRYLVKRTGEKVFLECVQDMDHENMFWYRQDPGLGLRLIYFSYDVKMKEKGDIPEGYSVSREKKERFSLILESASTNQTSMYLCASSGSPEAFFGQGTRLTVV.